The 7 T cell receptor beta chains presented below share a single source sample, sequenced in a study of T cell responses to AZD1222 COVID-19 vaccine. Sequencing used immunoSEQ multiplex PCR; TCRdb keeps in-frame clones, though not all of them. The sample holds about 120,000 clones, over 75% seen once. Sequencing used peripheral blood, obtained 28 days after the second dose of the MenACWY control vaccine. These receptors were taken from an adult who received the MenACWY meningococcal vaccine as a control.

The V gene is TRBV19, the J gene TRBJ2-3; no firm D call. The CDR3 has 13 residues. Between the trimmed V and J ends, which lost 6 bases and 0 bases, there was a span of 7 bases. Germline values: CDR1 LNHDA, CDR2 SQIVND (reference sequence). The CDR3 protein is CASRTGSTDTQYF. The CDR3 nucleotides are TGTGCCAGTAGAACCGGGAGCACAGATACGCAGTATTTT.

This clone was picked up a small number of times. The V and J genes are TRBV5-4 and TRBJ1-2, with D perhaps TRBD1 (5 bases). CDR3 length equals 14 residues. Germline CDR1 SGHNT, CDR2 YYREEE (reference sequence). V shed 4 bases and J shed 4 bases, with 14 bases lying between them. The CDR3 loop reads CASSRQRGTYGYTF. The CDR3 nucleotides are TGTGCCAGCAGCCGCCAGCGGGGGACCTATGGCTACACCTTC.

The rearrangement links TRBV5-1 to TRBJ2-7; D perhaps matches TRBD1 (6 bases). Germline lookup yields CDR1 SGHRS and CDR2 YFSETQ. Between the trimmed V and J ends, which lost 3 bases and 4 bases, there was a span of 23 bases. The CDR3 runs to 17 residues. The CDR3 spells CASSSSTGGLRTYEQYF. The CDR3 bases are TGCGCCAGCAGCTCATCGACAGGCGGATTACGAACGTACGAGCAGTACTTC. Drawing the rest from reference TRBV5-1 and TRBJ2-7, the complete variable domain is KAGVTQTPRYLIKTRGQQVTLSCSPISGHRSVSWYQQTPGQGLQFLFEYFSETQRNKGNFPGRFSGRQFSNSRSEMNVSTLELGDSALYLCASSSSTGGLRTYEQYFGPGTRLTVT.

This clone was seen once. The chain has TRBV28 and TRBJ1-2; TRBD1 agrees at 7 bases. The germline CDR1 and CDR2 sequences are MDHEN and SYDVKM. V dropped 5 bases and J dropped 4; count of bases not matched to a gene: 4. The CDR3 has 13 residues. CDR3 sequence reads: CASSLDRVYGYTF. CDR3 coding DNA: TGTGCCAGCAGTCTAGACAGGGTCTATGGCTACACCTTC.

V gene TRBV5-1 combines with J gene TRBJ2-2; TRBD2 matches at 10 bases. V gave up 5 bases and J gave up 7 bases; unmatched junction bases: 11. Germline CDR1 reads SGHRS; CDR2 reads YFSETQ. The CDR3 extends over 16 amino acids. CDR3 DNA sequence: TGCGCCAGCAGGACTCCGGGGCTAGCGGGAGTCGGGGAGCTGTTTTTT. It is translated as CASRTPGLAGVGELFF.

This chain joins TRBV19 and TRBJ1-6; D unclear. CDR1 is LNHDA and CDR2 is SQIVND in the germline V gene (reference sequence). This CDR3 is 13 amino acids long. V was cut by 6 bases and J by 8 bases, with 11 bases left in between. CDR3 residues: CASRIGVDSPLHF. The CDR3 coding sequence is TGTGCCAGTAGGATTGGGGTGGATTCACCCCTCCACTTT.

The J gene is TRBJ1-2, the V gene TRBV15, with 8 bases fitting TRBD1. The germline gives CDR1 LNHNV, CDR2 YYDKDF (reference sequence). The CDR3 runs to 16 residues. The trim removed 0 bases at V and 0 bases at J, leaving 3 bases unmatched. This CDR3 is CATSRDRTGSNYGYTF. Here the CDR3 DNA reads TGTGCCACCAGCAGAGATCGGACAGGGTCTAACTATGGCTACACCTTC.